This T cell receptor beta chain was recovered during a study of T cell responses to AZD1222 COVID-19 vaccine. Study-level findings and limits: Epitopes outside B.1.351 and B.1.1.7 mutated regions reportedly drew nearly half of spike TCRs. Baseline seropositivity characterized only six AZD1222 recipients. Most donors were white British, females outnumbered males, and clonal diversity was possibly underestimated.

Trimming cost V 5 bases and J 6 bases, with 17 bases left between them. Germline CDR1 MGHRA, CDR2 YSYEKL. The CDR3 consists of 15 residues. Libraries were prepared by immunoSEQ multiplex PCR; TCRdb keeps only in-frame clonotypes and omits some of them. The sample has tens of thousands of clones; around 86% are singletons. With respect to this clone: The antigen is unknown.

The chain uses TRBV4-1 and TRBJ1-5; tentative D call: TRBD1 (6 bases). The sequence came from an adult who received the AZD1222 COVID-19 vaccine. The material was peripheral blood, obtained 28 days after the second AZD1222 dose. The CDR3 sequence: CASSDKGGFSQPQHF. Written as DNA, the CDR3 is TGCGCCAGCAGCGACAAGGGGGGGTTCAGTCAGCCCCAGCATTTT.